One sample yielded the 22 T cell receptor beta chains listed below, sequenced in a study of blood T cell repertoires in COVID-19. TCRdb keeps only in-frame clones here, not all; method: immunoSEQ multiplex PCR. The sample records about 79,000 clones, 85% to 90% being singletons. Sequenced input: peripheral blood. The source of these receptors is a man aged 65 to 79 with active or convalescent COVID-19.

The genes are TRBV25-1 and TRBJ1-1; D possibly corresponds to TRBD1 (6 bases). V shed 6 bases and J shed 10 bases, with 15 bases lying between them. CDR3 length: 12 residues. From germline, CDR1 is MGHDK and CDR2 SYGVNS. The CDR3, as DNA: TGTGCCAGCAGCGAGGGGGACCGAGGAGCTTTCTTT. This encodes CASSEGDRGAFF. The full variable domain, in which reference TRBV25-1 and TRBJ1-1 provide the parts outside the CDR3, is EADIYQTPRYLVIGTGKKITLECSQTMGHDKMYWYQQDPGMELHLIHYSYGVNSTEKGDLSSESTVSRIRTEHFPLTLESARPSHTSQYLCASSEGDRGAFFGQGTRLTVV.

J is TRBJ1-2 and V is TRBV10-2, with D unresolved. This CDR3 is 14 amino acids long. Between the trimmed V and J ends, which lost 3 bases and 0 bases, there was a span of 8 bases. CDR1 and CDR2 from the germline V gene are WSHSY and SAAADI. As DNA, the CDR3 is TGCGCCAGCAGTGACAGCGGGGCTAACTATGGCTACACCTTC. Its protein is CASSDSGANYGYTF.

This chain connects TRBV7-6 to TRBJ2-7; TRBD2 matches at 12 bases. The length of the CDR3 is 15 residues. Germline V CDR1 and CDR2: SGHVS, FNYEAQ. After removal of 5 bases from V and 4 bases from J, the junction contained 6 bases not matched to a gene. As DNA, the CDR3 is TGTGCCAGCAGCAATCGACTAGCGGGAGTTTACGAGCAGTACTTC. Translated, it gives CASSNRLAGVYEQYF.

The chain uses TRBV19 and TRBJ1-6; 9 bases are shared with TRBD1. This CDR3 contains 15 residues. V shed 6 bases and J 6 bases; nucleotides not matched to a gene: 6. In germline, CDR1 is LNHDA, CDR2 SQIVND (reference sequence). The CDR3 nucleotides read TGTGCCAGTAGAGAGAACAGGGGGCCTAATTCACCCCTCCACTTT. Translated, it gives CASRENRGPNSPLHF.

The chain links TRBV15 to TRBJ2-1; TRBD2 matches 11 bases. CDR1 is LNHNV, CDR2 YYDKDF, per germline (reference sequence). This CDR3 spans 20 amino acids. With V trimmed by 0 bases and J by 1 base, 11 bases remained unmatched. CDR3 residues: CATSRDLGLAVGNSYNEQFF. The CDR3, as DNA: TGTGCCACCAGCAGAGATCTGGGACTAGCGGTTGGTAATTCCTACAATGAGCAGTTCTTC.

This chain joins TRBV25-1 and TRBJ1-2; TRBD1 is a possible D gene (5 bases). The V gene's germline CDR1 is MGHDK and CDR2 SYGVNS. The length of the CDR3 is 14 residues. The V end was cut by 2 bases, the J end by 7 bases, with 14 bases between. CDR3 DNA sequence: TGTGCCAGCAGTGAAGTGGTGGGGCGGAGTGGCTACACCTTC. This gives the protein CASSEVVGRSGYTF.

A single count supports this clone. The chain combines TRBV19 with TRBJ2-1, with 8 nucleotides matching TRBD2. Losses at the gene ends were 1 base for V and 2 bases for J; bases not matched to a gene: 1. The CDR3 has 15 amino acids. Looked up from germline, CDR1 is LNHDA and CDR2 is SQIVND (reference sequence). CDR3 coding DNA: TGTGCCAGTAGTATAGCAGCGGGAGCCTACAATGAGCAGTTCTTC. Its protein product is CASSIAAGAYNEQFF.

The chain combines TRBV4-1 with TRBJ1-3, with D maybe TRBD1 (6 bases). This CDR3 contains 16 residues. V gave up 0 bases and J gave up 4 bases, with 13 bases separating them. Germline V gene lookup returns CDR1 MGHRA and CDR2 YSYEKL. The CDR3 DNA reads TGCGCCAGCAGCCAAGAGGTACAGGGATCCGGAAACACCATATATTTT. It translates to CASSQEVQGSGNTIYF.

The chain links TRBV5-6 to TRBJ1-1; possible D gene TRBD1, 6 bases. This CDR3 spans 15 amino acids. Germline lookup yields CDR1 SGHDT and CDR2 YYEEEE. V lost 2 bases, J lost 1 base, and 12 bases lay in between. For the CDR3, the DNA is TGTGCCAGCAGCTTCCTGGGACAAAGGAACACTGAAGCTTTCTTT. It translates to CASSFLGQRNTEAFF.

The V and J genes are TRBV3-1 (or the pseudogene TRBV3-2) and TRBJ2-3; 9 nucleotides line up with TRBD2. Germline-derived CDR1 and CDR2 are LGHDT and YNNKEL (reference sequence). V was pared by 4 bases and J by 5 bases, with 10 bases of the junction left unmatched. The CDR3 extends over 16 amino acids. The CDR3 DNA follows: TGTGCCAGCAGCCCCTCTATAGCGGGAGTAGAAGATACGCAGTATTTT. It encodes CASSPSIAGVEDTQYF.

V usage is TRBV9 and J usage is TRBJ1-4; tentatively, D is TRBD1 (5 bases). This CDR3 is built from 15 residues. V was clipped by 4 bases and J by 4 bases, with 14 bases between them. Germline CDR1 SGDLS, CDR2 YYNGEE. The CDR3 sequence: CASSPYGTLNEKLFF. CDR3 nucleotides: TGTGCCAGCAGCCCTTACGGGACTCTTAATGAAAAACTGTTTTTT. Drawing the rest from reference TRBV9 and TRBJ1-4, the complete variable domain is DSGVTQTPKHLITATGQRVTLRCSPRSGDLSVYWYQQSLDQGLQFLIQYYNGEERAKGNILERFSAQQFPDLHSELNLSSLELGDSALYFCASSPYGTLNEKLFFGSGTQLSVL.

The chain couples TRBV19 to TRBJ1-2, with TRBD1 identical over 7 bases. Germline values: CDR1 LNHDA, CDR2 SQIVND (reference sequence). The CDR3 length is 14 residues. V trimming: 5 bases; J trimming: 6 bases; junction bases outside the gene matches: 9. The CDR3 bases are TGTGCCAGTAGTCCTCGTGGACAGGCGAATGGCTACACCTTC. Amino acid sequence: CASSPRGQANGYTF.

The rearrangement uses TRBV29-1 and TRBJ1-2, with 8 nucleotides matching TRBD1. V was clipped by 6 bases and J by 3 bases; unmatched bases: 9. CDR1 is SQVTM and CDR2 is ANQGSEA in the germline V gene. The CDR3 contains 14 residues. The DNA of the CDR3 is TGCAGCGTAACCCCCCAGGACAGGGACTATGGCTACACCTTC. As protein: CSVTPQDRDYGYTF.

The CDR3 DNA follows: TGTGCCAGCAGCTTGGTCTATTCGAATCAGCCCCAGCATTTT. Protein product: CASSLVYSNQPQHF. The rearrangement joins TRBV5-5 to TRBJ1-5; D call uncertain. V shed 0 bases and J shed 4 bases, with 8 bases lying between them. The CDR3 sequence is 14 residues long. CDR1 SGHKS and CDR2 YYEKEE come from the germline V gene (reference sequence).

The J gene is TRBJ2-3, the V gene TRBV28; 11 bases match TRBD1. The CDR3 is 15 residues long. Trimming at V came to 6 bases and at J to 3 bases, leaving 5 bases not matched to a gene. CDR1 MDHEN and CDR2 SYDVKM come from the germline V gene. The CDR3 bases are TGTGCCAGCAGCACGGACAGGGGGCGTACAGATACGCAGTATTTT. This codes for CASSTDRGRTDTQYF.

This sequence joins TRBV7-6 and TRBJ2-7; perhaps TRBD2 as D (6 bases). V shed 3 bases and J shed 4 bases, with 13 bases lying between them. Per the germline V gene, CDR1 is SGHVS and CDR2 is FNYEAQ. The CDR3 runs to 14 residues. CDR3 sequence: CASSLEGSGYEQYF. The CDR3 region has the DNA TGTGCCAGCAGCTTGGAGGGTTCCGGTTACGAGCAGTACTTC.

The CDR3 spells CASSANPRDTPTNEQFF. For the CDR3, the DNA is TGTGCCAGCAGCGCGAACCCCCGGGACACCCCCACCAATGAGCAGTTCTTC. The chain has TRBV9 and TRBJ2-1, with a tentative D call TRBD1 (6 bases). Trimming shortened V by 3 bases and J by 6 bases, and 22 bases separated the two germline ends. CDR3 length equals 17 residues. Germline CDR1 is SGDLS and CDR2 is YYNGEE.

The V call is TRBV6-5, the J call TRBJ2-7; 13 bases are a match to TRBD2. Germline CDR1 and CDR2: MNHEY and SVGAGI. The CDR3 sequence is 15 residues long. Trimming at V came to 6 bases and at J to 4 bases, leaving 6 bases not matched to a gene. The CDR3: CASSWTSGSGYEQYF. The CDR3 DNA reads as TGTGCCAGCAGCTGGACTAGCGGGAGTGGATACGAGCAGTACTTC.

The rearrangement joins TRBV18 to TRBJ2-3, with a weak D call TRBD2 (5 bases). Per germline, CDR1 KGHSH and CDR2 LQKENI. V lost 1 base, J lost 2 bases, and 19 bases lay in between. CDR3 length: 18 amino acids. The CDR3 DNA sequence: TGTGCCAGCTCACCACTCCCCCCAACAGACTACTTCACAGATACGCAGTATTTT. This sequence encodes CASSPLPPTDYFTDTQYF. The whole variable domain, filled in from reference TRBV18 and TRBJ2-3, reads NAGVMQNPRHLVRRRGQEARLRCSPMKGHSHVYWYRQLPEEGLKFMVYLQKENIIDESGMPKERFSAEFPKEGPSILRIQQVVRGDSAAYFCASSPLPPTDYFTDTQYFGPGTRLTVL.

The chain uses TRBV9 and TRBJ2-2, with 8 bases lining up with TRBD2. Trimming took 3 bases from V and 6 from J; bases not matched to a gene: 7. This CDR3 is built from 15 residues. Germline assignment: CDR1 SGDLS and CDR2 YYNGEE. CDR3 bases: TGTGCCAGCAGCGGCCTAAGCGGGAGCTCCGGGGAGCTGTTTTTT. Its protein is CASSGLSGSSGELFF.

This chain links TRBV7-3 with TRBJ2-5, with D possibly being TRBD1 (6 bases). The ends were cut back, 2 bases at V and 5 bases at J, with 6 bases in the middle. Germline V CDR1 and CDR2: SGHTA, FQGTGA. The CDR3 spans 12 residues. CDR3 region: CASSLQGETQYF. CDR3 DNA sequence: TGTGCCAGCAGCTTACAGGGGGAGACCCAGTACTTC.

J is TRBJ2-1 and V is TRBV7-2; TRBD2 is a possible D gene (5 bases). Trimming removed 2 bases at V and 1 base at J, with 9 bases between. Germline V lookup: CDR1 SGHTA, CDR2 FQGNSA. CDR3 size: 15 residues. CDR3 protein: CASSLIVASYNEQFF. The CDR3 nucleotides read TGTGCCAGCAGCTTAATAGTAGCGTCCTACAATGAGCAGTTCTTC.